Listed here is a single T cell receptor (beta chain). This sample stems from a study of identical twins. TCRdb used MiXCR to reprocess the 5' RACE reads, holding one entry per CDR3 protein. This sample has 600,000 to 850,000 distinct CDR3 sequences, with 15% to 20% found just once. Trimming removed 6 bases from V and 3 bases from J; junction bases left unmatched: 7. Germline V gives CDR1 DFQATT, CDR2 SNEGSKA (reference sequence). The CDR3 is 14 amino acids. This same sample was also part of a study on T cells expressing NK-cell markers. Per that study: Several of the experiments relied on an anti-gamma-delta TCR antibody so that only alpha-beta TCR T cells were sorted. Roughly 6 of the donors carried dominant NKG2C+ clonotypes that took up roughly 1.0-7.0% of their CD8+ T cells.

The sample consisted of PBMCs. This rearrangement joins TRBV20-1 to TRBJ2-1; 8 bases align to TRBD2. The TCR was taken from a woman in her late teens or twenties in good health. CDR3 sequence reads: CSALESGGYNEQFF. In DNA, the CDR3 is TGCAGTGCCCTAGAAAGCGGGGGCTACAATGAGCAGTTCTTC.